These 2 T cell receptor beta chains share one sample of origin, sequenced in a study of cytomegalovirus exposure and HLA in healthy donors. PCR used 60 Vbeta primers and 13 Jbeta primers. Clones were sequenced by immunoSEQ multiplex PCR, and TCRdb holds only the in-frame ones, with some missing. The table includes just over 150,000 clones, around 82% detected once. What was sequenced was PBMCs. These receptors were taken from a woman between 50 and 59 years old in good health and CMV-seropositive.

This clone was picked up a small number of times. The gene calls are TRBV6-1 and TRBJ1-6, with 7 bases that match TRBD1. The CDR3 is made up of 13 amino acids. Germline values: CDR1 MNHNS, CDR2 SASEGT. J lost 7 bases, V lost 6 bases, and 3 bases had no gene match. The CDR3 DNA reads TGTGCCAGCAGCACAGGGGCCAATTCACCCCTCCACTTT. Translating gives CASSTGANSPLHF.

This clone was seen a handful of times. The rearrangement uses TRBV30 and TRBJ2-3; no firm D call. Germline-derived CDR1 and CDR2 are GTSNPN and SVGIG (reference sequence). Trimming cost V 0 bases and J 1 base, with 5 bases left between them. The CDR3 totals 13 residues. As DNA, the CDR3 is TGTGCCTGGAGTGTGACTGGCACAGATACGCAGTATTTT. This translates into CAWSVTGTDTQYF.